One sample yielded the 10 T cell receptor beta chains listed below, sequenced in a study of PD-L1 blockade in urothelial cancer. Sequenced by immunoSEQ multiplex PCR; TCRdb stores in-frame clones only, minus some. This table has some 100,000 clones, around 90% appearing once. Sequenced here: PBMCs, sampled around atezolizumab (anti-PD-L1) treatment. These receptors came from a woman over 75 with urothelial cancer.

The chain carries TRBV19 and TRBJ2-3, with a possible D match to TRBD2 (6 bases). The CDR3 has 14 residues. V was cut by 5 bases and J by 4 bases, with 13 bases left in between. Germline assignment: CDR1 LNHDA and CDR2 SQIVND (reference sequence). DNA for the CDR3: TGTGCCAGTAGTCCAGGACCGGGGGCAGATACGCAGTATTTT. Translation: CASSPGPGADTQYF.

The chain carries TRBV27 and TRBJ2-5; tentatively, D is TRBD1 (6 bases). The CDR3 has 13 residues. Germline CDR1 and CDR2: MNHEY and SMNVEV (reference sequence). The V end was cut by 4 bases, the J end by 5 bases, with 11 bases between. Here the CDR3 reads CASSYRVGETQYF. In DNA form, the CDR3 reads TGTGCCAGCAGTTACAGGGTGGGGGAGACCCAGTACTTC.

This clone was found once. This chain uses TRBV7-8 with TRBJ1-5; a weak D match, TRBD1 (6 bases). This CDR3 has 17 amino acids. The germline V gene has CDR1 SGHVS and CDR2 FQNEAQ. V was trimmed by 2 bases and J by 2 bases, leaving 16 bases between them. CDR3 sequence reads: CASSLPTTGPGNQPQHF. CDR3 bases: TGTGCCAGCAGCTTACCAACAACAGGGCCCGGCAATCAGCCCCAGCATTTT.

The genes are TRBV9 and TRBJ2-7; D might be TRBD1 (5 bases). Looked up from germline, CDR1 is SGDLS and CDR2 is YYNGEE. Trimming took 2 bases from V and 5 from J, leaving 14 bases between them. The CDR3 contains 14 residues. For the CDR3, the DNA is TGTGCCAGCAGCGTTGACCAGGGTTCCCACGAGCAGTACTTC. Its protein is CASSVDQGSHEQYF.

The chain uses TRBV28 and TRBJ2-2, with TRBD1 matching over 7 bases. Unmatched junction bases numbered 6, after V lost 5 bases and J lost 3 bases. CDR1 MDHEN and CDR2 SYDVKM come from the germline V gene. This CDR3 comprises 15 residues. The CDR3 here is CASSTQGVYTGELFF. The CDR3 bases are TGTGCCAGCAGTACGCAGGGGGTTTACACCGGGGAGCTGTTTTTT.

The chain recombines TRBV6-1 with TRBJ2-3, with D maybe TRBD2 (7 bases). The V gene's germline CDR1 is MNHNS and CDR2 SASEGT. Trimming removed 8 bases from V and 4 bases from J, with 16 bases in between. The CDR3 is 14 residues long. DNA for the CDR3: TGTGCCAGCGGACTAGGGAGGGGGGCAGATACGCAGTATTTT. Its translation is CASGLGRGADTQYF.

This sequence joins TRBV5-1 and TRBJ2-3; tentative D call: TRBD2 (6 bases). CDR1 is SGHRS and CDR2 is YFSETQ in the germline V gene. Trimming pared 3 bases from V and 5 bases from J, leaving 13 bases between. The CDR3 sequence is 14 residues long. This chain's CDR3 is CASSWGGKGDTQYF. CDR3 in DNA: TGCGCCAGCAGCTGGGGCGGGAAGGGAGATACGCAGTATTTT.

This rearrangement joins TRBV6-6 to TRBJ2-5; TRBD2 aligns across 7 bases. After removal of 0 bases from V and 3 bases from J, the junction contained 7 bases not matched to a gene. Germline CDR1 is MNHNY and CDR2 is SVGAGI (reference sequence). The CDR3 consists of 16 residues. The chain's CDR3 is CASSYSGGGKKETQYF. The CDR3 coding sequence is TGTGCCAGCAGTTACTCGGGCGGGGGAAAGAAAGAGACCCAGTACTTC.

The chain recombines TRBV7-9 with TRBJ2-7; possible D gene TRBD1, 5 bases. CDR3 length: 16 amino acids. The ends were cut back, 3 bases at V and 4 bases at J, with 19 bases in the middle. Germline V CDR1 and CDR2: SEHNR, FQNEAQ (reference sequence). CDR3 in DNA: TGTGCCAGCAGCTTTTCGGAAACAGGCAGGGTATACGAGCAGTACTTC. This sequence encodes CASSFSETGRVYEQYF.

The chain carries TRBV9 and TRBJ2-7; 9 nucleotides agree with TRBD1. Per the germline V gene, CDR1 is SGDLS and CDR2 is YYNGEE. Trimming removed 0 bases from V and 5 bases from J; junction bases left unmatched: 6. This CDR3 has 15 amino acids. The CDR3 DNA sequence: TGTGCCAGCAGCGTAGGGGGACAGGGATTGGACGAGCAGTACTTC. Translated: CASSVGGQGLDEQYF.